This entry lists 24 T cell receptor beta chains sequenced from one sample in a study of blood T cells in healthy people across ages. Alongside a J-beta primer mix, a sample-barcoded 5' primer served in a second PCR lasting about 7 to 12 cycles. MiXCR was run by TCRdb on the 5' RACE reads, yielding one entry per CDR3 protein. Of some 1.7 million distinct CDR3 sequences in the sample, 28% were seen once. The sequenced sample was blood. These receptors came from a young woman in good health.

This chain uses TRBV5-1 with TRBJ1-6, with unresolved D. Germline V lookup: CDR1 SGHRS, CDR2 YFSETQ. The V and J ends lost 0 bases and 4 bases respectively, with 11 bases between them. This CDR3 contains 16 residues. The CDR3 sequence: CASSLVRLRYNSPLHF. The CDR3 DNA is TGCGCCAGCAGCTTGGTGCGACTGCGATATAATTCACCCCTCCACTTT.

This clonotype was picked up a small number of times. CDR3 sequence: CASSPVASGDEQFF. Here the CDR3 DNA reads TGTGCCAGCAGCCCAGTGGCGAGCGGTGATGAGCAGTTCTTC. The chain uses TRBV11-2 and TRBJ2-1; TRBD2 might be the D (5 bases). The CDR3 covers 14 residues. V lost 5 bases and J 8 bases, leaving 16 bases between the germline ends. The germline V gene encodes CDR1 SGHAT and CDR2 FQNNGV.

V usage is TRBV24-1 and J usage is TRBJ1-2; TRBD1 agrees at 7 bases. Trimming removed 11 bases from V and 2 bases from J; junction bases left unmatched: 7. The CDR3 covers 13 residues. Germline V CDR1 and CDR2: KGHDR, SFDVKD. DNA of the CDR3: TGTGCCATCGGGACAGCCGGAAACTATGGCTACACCTTC. The encoded protein is CAIGTAGNYGYTF.

This clonotype has ten or more counts. V is TRBV4-1 and J is TRBJ2-5, with D hard to call. The V end was cut by 0 bases, the J end by 1 base, with 9 bases between. The germline V gene has CDR1 MGHRA and CDR2 YSYEKL. CDR3 length equals 15 residues. As DNA, the CDR3 is TGCGCCAGCAGCCAAGAACGAGGCTTCCAAGAGACCCAGTACTTC. Its translation: CASSQERGFQETQYF.

The chain joins TRBV20-1 to TRBJ2-1, with TRBD2 matching over 11 bases. V was clipped by 5 bases and J by 6 bases; unmatched bases: 12. This CDR3 contains 16 residues. Germline V gene data show CDR1 as DFQATT and CDR2 as SNEGSKA (reference sequence). CDR3 bases: TGCAGTGCTCGCCACGTAGCGGGAGGGCCTCCCAATGAGCAGTTCTTC. This codes for CSARHVAGGPPNEQFF.

In its sample, this clonotype was seen a few times. The chain is built from TRBV5-6 and TRBJ1-5, with a weak D call TRBD1 (5 bases). There are 14 residues in the CDR3. Germline-derived CDR1 and CDR2 are SGHDT and YYEEEE. V shed 3 bases and J shed 4 bases, with 11 bases lying between them. CDR3 sequence reads: CASSYGDLNQPQHF. In nucleotides, the CDR3 is TGTGCCAGCAGCTACGGGGACCTGAATCAGCCCCAGCATTTT.

DNA of the CDR3: TGCGCCAGCAGCCGACTGGGGACAGGGCAAAGGGATTCCCTCCACTTT. Amino acids: CASSRLGTGQRDSLHF. The chain carries TRBV5-1 and TRBJ1-6, with TRBD1 identical over 9 bases. In germline, CDR1 is SGHRS, CDR2 YFSETQ. There are 16 residues in the CDR3. V was pared by 4 bases and J by 14 bases, with 16 bases of the junction left unmatched.

Comment on this clonotype: This may arise from a read error, as a much more abundant clone is one base away. This chain joins TRBV4-1 and TRBJ2-4; D is tentatively TRBD1 or TRBD2 (6 bases each). The DNA end is more similar to TRBJ2-7, so the J call may be wrong. Germline lookup yields CDR1 MGHRA and CDR2 YSYEKL. The CDR3 is made up of 16 amino acids. The DNA of the CDR3 is TGCGCCAACAGCCAAGTCAAGCCAGGAGGGGGCTACGAGCAGTACTTC. Its protein product is CANSQVKPGGGYEQYF.

This clonotype was seen more than once but under ten times. This chain uses TRBV20-1 with TRBJ2-7, with TRBD2 matching over 7 bases. CDR3 size: 14 residues. Germline V gene data show CDR1 as DFQATT and CDR2 as SNEGSKA (reference sequence). CDR3 sequence (DNA): TGCGGGGGGGTTGCGGGGGATAGGGCCTACGAGCAGTACTTC. Amino acid sequence: CGGVAGDRAYEQYF.

In its sample, this clonotype was seen once. One end of the junction fails to match germline, which may point to a read error. V and J are TRBV6-6 and TRBJ1-3; D unresolved. The CDR3 loop spans 14 amino acids. Germline lookup yields CDR1 MNHNY and CDR2 SVGAGI (reference sequence). CDR3: CVSSPDNSGNTIYF. The CDR3 DNA is TGTGTCAGCAGTCCAGATAACTCTGGAAACACCATATATTTT.

Many counts were recorded for this clonotype. J is TRBJ2-5 and V is TRBV6-2 or TRBV6-3, with D uncertain. The germline V and J ends were trimmed by 6 bases and 4 bases, with 12 bases remaining between them. The V gene's germline CDR1 is MNHEY and CDR2 SVGEGT. The CDR3 is 13 residues long. The CDR3 sequence: CASSLPPVETQYF. CDR3 coding DNA: TGTGCCAGCAGCCTCCCTCCCGTAGAGACCCAGTACTTC.

This clonotype was counted only a few times. The chain combines TRBV7-9 with TRBJ2-3; either TRBD1 or TRBD2 may supply D (5 bases each). The CDR3 sequence is 17 residues long. The germline gives CDR1 SEHNR, CDR2 FQNEAQ (reference sequence). Between the trimmed V and J ends, which lost 5 bases and 6 bases, there was a span of 24 bases. The CDR3 DNA reads as TGTGCCAGCAGCCCACGCCGAGGGACCGATCTCGCGGATACGCAGTATTTT. This encodes CASSPRRGTDLADTQYF.

This clonotype was counted at least ten times. The J gene is TRBJ2-7, the V gene TRBV7-2; the match to TRBD2 covers 7 bases. V was clipped by 4 bases and J by 0 bases; unmatched bases: 12. This CDR3 region has 17 residues. Germline V gives CDR1 SGHTA, CDR2 FQGNSA. CDR3: CASSSNAFGGGSYEQYF. CDR3 bases: TGTGCCAGCAGCTCGAACGCATTTGGCGGGGGCTCCTACGAGCAGTACTTC. The full variable domain, with the rest looked up from reference TRBV7-2 and TRBJ2-7, is GAGVSQSPSNKVTEKGKDVELRCDPISGHTALYWYRQSLGQGLEFLIYFQGNSAPDKSGLPSDRFSAERTGGSVSTLTIQRTQQEDSAVYLCASSSNAFGGGSYEQYFGPGTRLTVT.

This clonotype was detected ten times or more. CDR3: CASSFEGDQPQHF. The CDR3 nucleotides are TGTGCCAGCAGCTTCGAGGGGGACCAGCCCCAGCATTTT. The gene calls are TRBV7-9 and TRBJ1-5; D possibly corresponds to TRBD1 (6 bases). V was pared by 3 bases and J by 7 bases, with 10 bases between. The CDR3 covers 13 residues. Germline V CDR1 and CDR2: SEHNR, FQNEAQ (reference sequence).

Only a few counts were recorded for this clonotype. The chain employs TRBV5-1 and TRBJ2-5; D possibly corresponds to TRBD1 (6 bases). CDR1 and CDR2 from the germline V gene are SGHRS and YFSETQ. V was cut by 0 bases and J by 3 bases, with 12 bases left in between. The CDR3 spans 15 residues. For the CDR3, the DNA is TGCGCCAGCAGCTTGGCCCACAGGGTGGAAGAGACCCAGTACTTC. Residues: CASSLAHRVEETQYF.

CDR3 nucleotides: TGTGCCAGCAGCTTGGCCCCGGGCCATGAAAAACTGTTTTTT. It specifies CASSLAPGHEKLFF. The chain uses TRBV5-5 and TRBJ1-4; D is unclear. This CDR3 is 14 amino acids long. Looked up from germline, CDR1 is SGHKS and CDR2 is YYEKEE (reference sequence). Between the trimmed V and J ends, which lost 0 bases and 6 bases, there was a span of 9 bases.

Regarding this clonotype: Just one base apart from a much larger clone, this may be a read error. The CDR3 bases are TGTGCCAGCAGCGTCCCGGGCTTGAGGGGGACCCAGTACTTC. Translation gives CASSVPGLRGTQYF. The chain recombines TRBV7-2 with TRBJ2-5; the D gene could be TRBD1 or TRBD2 (5 bases each). The germline V gene has CDR1 SGHTA and CDR2 FQGNSA. CDR3 size: 14 residues. Deletions cut 5 bases from V and 7 bases from J, with 17 bases between. Variable domain in full (rest from reference TRBV7-2 and TRBJ2-5): GAGVSQSPSNKVTEKGKDVELRCDPISGHTALYWYRQSLGQGLEFLIYFQGNSAPDKSGLPSDRFSAERTGGSVSTLTIQRTQQEDSAVYLCASSVPGLRGTQYFGPGTRLLVL.

This clonotype has only a few counts. The chain links TRBV12-3 or TRBV12-4 to TRBJ2-3; 8 bases align to TRBD1. The J segment lost 2 bases and the V segment lost 5 bases, leaving 9 bases of the junction unmatched. This CDR3 is 16 amino acids long. The CDR3 DNA sequence: TGTGCCAGCAGTCCTCCCCCGGGACAGGACACAGATACGCAGTATTTT. This translates into CASSPPPGQDTDTQYF.

This clonotype was observed a handful of times. This chain links TRBV5-6 with TRBJ1-6, with D unclear. Deletions cut 1 base from V and 10 bases from J, with 12 bases between. CDR3 length: 14 residues. Germline CDR1 reads SGHDT; CDR2 reads YYEEEE. The CDR3 is CASSLWQAKSPLHF. CDR3 nucleotides: TGTGCCAGCAGCTTGTGGCAGGCTAAATCACCCCTCCACTTT.

This clonotype appeared a few times. The chain is built from TRBV30 and TRBJ2-1; unclear D gene. Germline V gene data show CDR1 as GTSNPN and CDR2 as SVGIG (reference sequence). V was trimmed by 8 bases and J by 10 bases, leaving 15 bases between them. The CDR3 is 11 residues long. The CDR3: CALEAAYEQFF. The CDR3 DNA sequence: TGTGCCCTAGAGGCAGCCTACGAGCAGTTCTTC.

Many counts were recorded for this clonotype. The chain has TRBV7-9 and TRBJ1-6; 7 bases are shared with TRBD1. With V trimmed by 4 bases and J by 0 bases, 3 bases remained unmatched. CDR1 and CDR2 from the germline V gene are SEHNR and FQNEAQ (reference sequence). CDR3 length: 16 amino acids. Here the CDR3 DNA reads TGTGCCAGCAGCTCGACAGGGAGCTCCTATAATTCACCCCTCCACTTT. It translates to CASSSTGSSYNSPLHF.

This clonotype was seen once. The genes are TRBV3-1 and TRBJ1-2; the D is unclear. Germline loops: CDR1 LGHDT, CDR2 YNNKEL (reference sequence). Deletions cut 5 bases from V and 8 bases from J, with 30 bases between. The CDR3 contains 18 residues. CDR3 sequence: CASSSYFYSQYPSRGYTF. CDR3 DNA sequence: TGTGCCAGCAGCTCATACTTCTACAGCCAATACCCCTCTAGGGGCTACACCTTC.

Only a few counts were recorded for this clonotype. V gene TRBV14 combines with J gene TRBJ2-5; D not resolved. Germline loops: CDR1 SGHDN, CDR2 FVKESK. V was clipped by 8 bases and J by 4 bases, with 14 bases between them. This CDR3 is 13 amino acids long. The CDR3 coding sequence is TGTGCCAGCCGCGGCGGTAACTCAGAGACCCAGTACTTC. Amino acid sequence: CASRGGNSETQYF. The full variable domain, in which reference TRBV14 and TRBJ2-5 provide the parts outside the CDR3, is EAGVTQFPSHSVIEKGQTVTLRCDPISGHDNLYWYRRVMGKEIKFLLHFVKESKQDESGMPNNRFLAERTGGTYSTLKVQPAELEDSGVYFCASRGGNSETQYFGPGTRLLVL.

Remarks on this clonotype: An end of the junction does not agree with germline; a read error may underlie this. This chain links TRBV12-3 or TRBV12-4 with TRBJ2-3; the match to TRBD2 covers 9 bases. The CDR3 has 15 residues. This chain's CDR3 is CASSSGLASTDAQYF. In DNA, the CDR3 is TGTGCCAGCAGTTCCGGACTAGCGAGCACAGATGCGCAGTATTTT.